The clone carrying this TCR beta chain counts as large. The antigen is unknown. Libraries were prepared by immunoSEQ multiplex PCR; TCRdb keeps only in-frame clonotypes and omits some of them. In the table there are approximately 65,000 clones, approximately 80% of which are singletons. This sample was taken from a study of T cell responses to AZD1222 COVID-19 vaccine. The study's findings and limits: Targets within unmutated variant regions were reportedly found for nearly half of spike-specific TCRs.

V trimming: 1 base; J trimming: 0 bases; junction bases outside the gene matches: 14. The CDR3 is 19 amino acids. CDR1 SEHNR and CDR2 FQNEAQ come from the germline V gene (reference sequence). The origin of this receptor is an adult in good health. The chain employs TRBV7-9 and TRBJ2-5, with 7 bases matching TRBD1. Sequenced material: peripheral blood, taken on day 0 of AZD1222 vaccination. CDR3 sequence reads: CASSLGLLDRFRYQETQYF. As DNA, the CDR3 is TGTGCCAGCAGCTTAGGTTTGTTGGACAGGTTTAGGTACCAAGAGACCCAGTACTTC.